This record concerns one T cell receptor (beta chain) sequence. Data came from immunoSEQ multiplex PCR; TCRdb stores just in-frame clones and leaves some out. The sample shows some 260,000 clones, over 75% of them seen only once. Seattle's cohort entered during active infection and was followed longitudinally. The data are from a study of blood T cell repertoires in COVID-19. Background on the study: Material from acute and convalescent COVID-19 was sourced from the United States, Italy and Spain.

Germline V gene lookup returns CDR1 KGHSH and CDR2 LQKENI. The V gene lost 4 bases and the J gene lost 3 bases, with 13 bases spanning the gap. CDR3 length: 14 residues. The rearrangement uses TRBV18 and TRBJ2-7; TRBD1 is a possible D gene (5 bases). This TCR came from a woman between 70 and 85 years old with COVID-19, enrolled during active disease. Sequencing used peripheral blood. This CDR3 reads CASSLKDSYYEQYF. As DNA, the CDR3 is TGTGCCAGCTCACTTAAAGACAGCTACTACGAGCAGTACTTC. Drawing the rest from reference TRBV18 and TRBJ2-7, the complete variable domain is NAGVMQNPRHLVRRRGQEARLRCSPMKGHSHVYWYRQLPEEGLKFMVYLQKENIIDESGMPKERFSAEFPKEGPSILRIQQVVRGDSAAYFCASSLKDSYYEQYFGPGTRLTVT.